Following are 5 T cell receptor beta chains from one sample sequenced in a study of spatial heterogeneity in lung cancer. The time point is: blood at routine non-recurrence follow-up after resection. TCRdb ran MiXCR on the 5' RACE reads and lists one entry per CDR3 protein. The table includes 100,000 to 120,000 distinct CDR3 sequences, roughly a tenth detected once. Sequencing used PBMCs, obtained at follow-up. The receptors shown here come from a female donor with early-stage non-small cell lung cancer.

A few counts support this clonotype. The CDR3 reads CASSEGGVWNEQFF. The CDR3 nucleotides are TGTGCCAGCAGCGAGGGGGGAGTTTGGAATGAGCAGTTCTTC. This chain links TRBV9 with TRBJ2-1, with D perhaps given as TRBD1 or TRBD2 (6 bases each). The CDR3 runs to 14 residues. Germline V CDR1 and CDR2: SGDLS, YYNGEE. V lost 3 bases and J lost 7, with 14 bases in between.

The chain uses TRBV28 and TRBJ2-1, with D maybe TRBD1 (6 bases). V shed 5 bases and J shed 1 base, with 12 bases lying between them. Germline V gives CDR1 MDHEN, CDR2 SYDVKM. The CDR3 extends over 15 amino acids. This CDR3 reads CASSGGGPSYNEQFF. CDR3 bases: TGTGCCAGCAGTGGGGGCGGGCCTTCCTACAATGAGCAGTTCTTC.

This clonotype was counted between two and nine times. The rearrangement uses TRBV25-1 and TRBJ2-7; D not resolved. Germline V gene lookup returns CDR1 MGHDK and CDR2 SYGVNS. Trimming shortened V by 3 bases and J by 5 bases, and 17 bases separated the two germline ends. The CDR3 length is 15 residues. The CDR3 reads CASSDSSTDDDEQYF. In DNA form, the CDR3 reads TGTGCCAGCAGTGATTCTTCCACCGACGACGACGAGCAGTACTTC.

The table lists this clonotype with a few counts. The chain combines TRBV30 with TRBJ1-1; 8 nucleotides align to TRBD1. The trim removed 3 bases at V and 1 base at J, leaving 7 bases unmatched. Germline values: CDR1 GTSNPN, CDR2 SVGIG (reference sequence). CDR3 length: 15 residues. The CDR3 nucleotides read TGTGCCTGGAGAAACCGGGACAGGTGGAACACTGAAGCTTTCTTT. It codes for CAWRNRDRWNTEAFF.

CDR3 nucleotides: TGTGCCACCCAGCCAGGTCTCGGGCTAGCGGGAGGAAACACCGGGGAGCTGTTTTTT. This translates into CATQPGLGLAGGNTGELFF. The rearrangement uses TRBV6-5 and TRBJ2-2; 11 bases map to TRBD2. The CDR3 contains 19 residues. Germline CDR1 is MNHEY and CDR2 is SVGAGI. V dropped 10 bases and J dropped 2; count of bases not matched to a gene: 18.